One and the same sample provided the 27 T cell receptor beta chains below, sequenced in a study of T cells after yellow fever vaccination. TCRdb re-analysed the 5' RACE reads in MiXCR, keeping a single row per CDR3 protein. Of about 340,000 distinct CDR3 sequences in the sample, around an eighth were seen once. This specimen consisted of CD4+ T cells sorted from PBMCs, obtained 15 days after the yellow fever booster vaccination. All receptors derive from a man between 18 and 29 years old who received the YFV17D yellow fever vaccine.

This clonotype has only a few counts. The chain employs TRBV6-1 and TRBJ2-7; possible D gene TRBD1, 6 bases. V lost 6 bases, J lost 0 bases, and 12 bases lay in between. The CDR3 loop spans 14 amino acids. CDR1 is MNHNS and CDR2 is SASEGT in the germline V gene. The CDR3: CASRAGAGSYEQYF. The DNA of the CDR3 is TGTGCCAGCAGGGCAGGGGCGGGCTCCTACGAGCAGTACTTC.

This clonotype was detected only a few times. The V call is TRBV3-1, the J call TRBJ2-1; possibly TRBD2 for D (5 bases). Germline CDR1 LGHDT, CDR2 YNNKEL (reference sequence). The length of the CDR3 is 16 residues. The V end was cut by 2 bases, the J end by 3 bases, with 14 bases between. CDR3 region: CASSQRGYSIYNEQFF. The CDR3 DNA reads TGTGCCAGCAGCCAACGCGGGTACTCAATCTACAATGAGCAGTTCTTC.

This clonotype showed up just a few times. This chain uses TRBV5-1 with TRBJ2-3, with 8 positions matching TRBD2. V lost 0 bases and J lost 2; bases outside the gene matches: 5. CDR3 size: 16 residues. Germline V CDR1 and CDR2: SGHRS, YFSETQ. CDR3 bases: TGCGCCAGCAGCTTGGAGCCGACTAGCGCCACAGATACGCAGTATTTT. This encodes CASSLEPTSATDTQYF.

V and J are TRBV11-1 and TRBJ2-2; no reliable D call. Germline V CDR1 and CDR2: SGHAT, FQDESV (reference sequence). This CDR3 region has 15 residues. The germline V and J ends were trimmed by 3 bases and 0 bases, with 8 bases remaining between them. CDR3 sequence: CASSFSLANTGELFF. CDR3 bases: TGTGCCAGCAGCTTCTCCCTAGCGAACACCGGGGAGCTGTTTTTT.

The chain carries TRBV6-2 or TRBV6-3 and TRBJ1-6; D remains unclear. V lost 5 bases, J lost 14 bases, and 16 bases lay in between. Germline-derived CDR1 and CDR2 are MNHEY and SVGEGT. This CDR3 region has 13 residues. The chain's CDR3 is CASSGYLGVTLHF. The DNA for the CDR3 is TGTGCCAGCAGTGGGTACTTGGGCGTTACCCTCCACTTT.

This clonotype turned up a few times. The rearrangement uses TRBV12-3 or TRBV12-4 and TRBJ1-4; the D is unclear. Between the trimmed V and J ends, which lost 3 bases and 7 bases, there was a span of 12 bases. The CDR3 is made up of 14 amino acids. The DNA of the CDR3 is TGTGCCAGCAGTTTTAATGCAGATGGTGAAAAACTGTTTTTT. Residues: CASSFNADGEKLFF.

This clonotype was detected a few times. The rearrangement joins TRBV7-2 to TRBJ2-7; TRBD2 might be the D (6 bases). This CDR3 spans 13 amino acids. Between the trimmed V and J ends, which lost 0 bases and 13 bases, there was a span of 16 bases. Germline assignment: CDR1 SGHTA and CDR2 FQGNSA. This CDR3 reads CASSLAEGTLHYV. The CDR3 coding sequence is TGTGCCAGCAGCTTAGCGGAGGGGACTCTACACTACGTC.

This clonotype was picked up a small number of times. V and J are TRBV2 and TRBJ1-2; possibly TRBD1 for D (5 bases). Germline-derived CDR1 and CDR2 are SNHLY and FYNNEI. V was clipped by 6 bases and J by 4 bases, with 12 bases between them. CDR3 length equals 13 residues. This CDR3 is CASRGDGSYGYTF. The CDR3 region has the DNA TGTGCCAGCAGGGGGGACGGCAGCTATGGCTACACCTTC.

A few counts support this clonotype. The chain carries TRBV7-9 and TRBJ1-1; 8 nucleotides match TRBD1. V shed 6 bases and J 6 bases; nucleotides not matched to a gene: 6. Germline CDR1 SEHNR, CDR2 FQNEAQ (reference sequence). This CDR3 comprises 13 residues. CDR3 protein: CASSSQGAAEAFF. For the CDR3, the DNA is TGTGCCAGCAGTTCTCAGGGGGCTGCTGAAGCTTTCTTT.

There are many counts of this clonotype. The chain carries TRBV30 and TRBJ2-3, with D unresolved. Germline V CDR1 and CDR2: GTSNPN, SVGIG (reference sequence). The CDR3 is made up of 13 amino acids. V lost 0 bases and J 4 bases, leaving 8 bases between the germline ends. The CDR3 sequence: CAWSVRSADTQYF. CDR3 DNA: TGTGCCTGGAGTGTACGGTCGGCAGATACGCAGTATTTT.

This CDR3 is CSASRTGVDTQYF. For the CDR3, the DNA is TGCAGTGCTAGCAGGACAGGGGTAGATACGCAGTATTTT. The genes are TRBV20-1 and TRBJ2-3; 9 bases fit TRBD1. The CDR3 consists of 13 residues. Unmatched junction bases numbered 3, after V lost 3 bases and J lost 5 bases. Germline V gene data show CDR1 as DFQATT and CDR2 as SNEGSKA (reference sequence).

This clonotype was found a few times. J is TRBJ2-3 and V is TRBV5-1; D is unclear. V lost 4 bases and J 2 bases, leaving 5 bases between the germline ends. CDR3 length: 12 residues. CDR1 and CDR2 (germline): SGHRS, YFSETQ. The chain's CDR3 is CASSMTTDTQYF. The CDR3 DNA reads TGCGCCAGCAGCATGACCACAGATACGCAGTATTTT.

The table lists this clonotype with a few counts. The chain uses TRBV20-1 and TRBJ2-7; perhaps D is TRBD1 or TRBD2 (5 bases each). Germline V gives CDR1 DFQATT, CDR2 SNEGSKA (reference sequence). V was shortened by 4 bases and J by 3 bases, with 16 bases between the two germline ends. The CDR3 runs to 14 residues. CDR3 sequence reads: CSANSRERSYEQYV. The CDR3 DNA follows: TGCAGTGCTAACAGCAGGGAGCGAAGCTACGAGCAGTACGTC.

The rearrangement joins TRBV20-1 to TRBJ2-1; 13 bases are a match to TRBD2. From germline, CDR1 is DFQATT and CDR2 SNEGSKA (reference sequence). The CDR3 is made up of 15 amino acids. V was clipped by 3 bases and J by 4 bases; unmatched bases: 3. CDR3 amino acids: CSARGTSGKYNEQFF. In DNA form, the CDR3 reads TGCAGTGCTAGGGGGACTAGCGGGAAGTACAATGAGCAGTTCTTC.

The V call is TRBV10-3, the J call TRBJ2-6, with no clear D. Germline V gene lookup returns CDR1 ENHRY and CDR2 SYGVKD. The CDR3 is made up of 14 amino acids. Trimming cost V 6 bases and J 4 bases, with 10 bases left between them. DNA of the CDR3: TGTGCCATCAGGGATAGTGTGGGGGCCAACGTCCTGACTTTC. Translated, it gives CAIRDSVGANVLTF.

V is TRBV6-4 and J is TRBJ2-1; TRBD1 matches 9 bases. Unmatched junction bases numbered 4, after V lost 6 bases and J lost 1 base. Germline assignment: CDR1 MRHNA and CDR2 SNTAGT. The CDR3 has 15 residues. Here the CDR3 DNA reads TGTGCCAGCAGGGCAGGGACAGGGTCCTACAATGAGCAGTTCTTC. Translating gives CASRAGTGSYNEQFF.

This clonotype was seen repeatedly, ten times or more. The CDR3 protein is CASRPGQTYGYTF. The CDR3 nucleotides are TGTGCCAGCAGGCCGGGACAGACCTATGGCTACACCTTC. The chain joins TRBV28 to TRBJ1-2; 7 nucleotides line up with TRBD1. The CDR3 is made up of 13 amino acids. V lost 6 bases and J lost 4; bases outside the gene matches: 5. CDR1 is MDHEN, CDR2 SYDVKM, per germline.

The genes are TRBV12-3 or TRBV12-4 and TRBJ1-1, with 9 bases identical to TRBD1. This CDR3 has 15 amino acids. V lost 6 bases to trimming and J lost 1 base; unmatched junction nucleotides: 6. CDR3 sequence (DNA): TGTGCCAGCAGATCCGGGACAGGGCCGAACACTGAAGCTTTCTTT. Residues: CASRSGTGPNTEAFF.

This chain uses TRBV18 with TRBJ1-2; 9 bases match TRBD1. Germline CDR1 and CDR2: KGHSH and LQKENI. The V segment lost 2 bases and the J segment 4 bases; nucleotides outside the gene matches: 2. The CDR3 covers 14 residues. CDR3 bases: TGTGCCAGCTCACCAGGGGACAGGGTCTATGGCTACACCTTC. Amino acids: CASSPGDRVYGYTF.

In its sample, this clonotype was seen a few times. The chain links TRBV7-9 to TRBJ2-3; D remains ambiguous. The CDR3 totals 16 residues. The germline V gene encodes CDR1 SEHNR and CDR2 FQNEAQ (reference sequence). V was clipped by 1 base and J by 1 base, with 12 bases between them. CDR3 sequence (DNA): TGTGCCAGCAGCTTAGTCACAGTACTTCGCACAGATACGCAGTATTTT. The encoded protein is CASSLVTVLRTDTQYF.

This chain connects TRBV7-2 to TRBJ2-1, with a possible D match to TRBD2 (6 bases). V was clipped by 1 base and J by 6 bases, with 13 bases between them. This CDR3 is 15 amino acids long. The V gene's germline CDR1 is SGHTA and CDR2 FQGNSA. CDR3 sequence: CASSLVVAVGNEQFF. For the CDR3, the DNA is TGTGCCAGCAGCTTAGTGGTAGCGGTGGGCAATGAGCAGTTCTTC.

This clonotype was detected many times. The rearrangement links TRBV4-3 to TRBJ2-1, with D perhaps TRBD2 (6 bases). CDR3 length equals 17 residues. Germline V lookup: CDR1 LGHNA, CDR2 YSLEER. V was cut by 0 bases and J by 8 bases, with 20 bases left in between. CDR3 amino acids: CASSQDHAWGGTHEQFF. The CDR3 DNA sequence: TGCGCCAGCAGCCAAGATCATGCGTGGGGAGGAACCCATGAGCAGTTCTTC.

CDR3 sequence reads: CASSLSHFTDTQYF. As DNA, the CDR3 is TGTGCCAGCAGTTTATCCCACTTCACAGATACGCAGTATTTT. V gene TRBV27 combines with J gene TRBJ2-3; D call uncertain. CDR1 is MNHEY, CDR2 SMNVEV, per germline (reference sequence). Trimming removed 0 bases at V and 2 bases at J, with 6 bases between. The CDR3 is 14 amino acids.

This rearrangement joins TRBV15 to TRBJ2-5, with D perhaps matching TRBD1 (6 bases). The CDR3 consists of 14 residues. Germline V lookup: CDR1 LNHNV, CDR2 YYDKDF (reference sequence). Trimming removed 0 bases at V and 5 bases at J, with 10 bases between. The CDR3 DNA sequence: TGTGCCACCAGCAGAGACAGGGGAATCGAGACCCAGTACTTC. It translates to CATSRDRGIETQYF.

This clonotype was recorded at least ten times. The chain employs TRBV14 and TRBJ1-2; no reliable D call. Looked up from germline, CDR1 is SGHDN and CDR2 is FVKESK. V lost 3 bases to trimming and J lost 7 bases, with 12 bases between them. The CDR3 consists of 13 residues. Here the CDR3 reads CASSHDLISGYTF. The DNA for the CDR3 is TGTGCCAGCAGCCATGACCTTATCAGTGGCTACACCTTC.

This sequence joins TRBV4-2 and TRBJ1-5, with TRBD1 as a possible D gene (6 bases). This CDR3 is built from 17 residues. The V end was cut by 3 bases, the J end by 2 bases, with 17 bases between. Looked up from germline, CDR1 is LGHNA and CDR2 is YNFKEQ. CDR3 protein: CASSHEGGAYGNQPQHF. The CDR3, as DNA: TGTGCCAGCAGCCATGAAGGGGGAGCCTACGGCAATCAGCCCCAGCATTTT.

The chain uses TRBV3-1 and TRBJ2-2; TRBD2 matches at 9 bases. The CDR3 consists of 16 residues. Germline V gives CDR1 LGHDT, CDR2 YNNKEL (reference sequence). With V trimmed by 2 bases and J by 1 base, 2 bases remained unmatched. The DNA of the CDR3 is TGTGCCAGCAGCCAATTAGCGGGGGTGAACACCGGGGAGCTGTTTTTT. Translating gives CASSQLAGVNTGELFF.